Following are 5 T cell receptor beta chains from one sample sequenced in a study of blood T cells in healthy people across ages. PCR was performed a second time for about 6 to 12 cycles using a sample-barcoded 5' primer and a J-beta primer mix. TCRdb redid the calling of the 5' RACE reads with MiXCR, one entry per CDR3 protein. Here the sample spans 600,000 or so distinct CDR3 sequences, less than 35% being singletons. Specimen: blood. Every receptor here comes from a woman at least 80 years old in good health.

This chain's CDR3 is CASSLGRGIAGNTIYF. The CDR3 DNA follows: TGTGCCAGCAGCTTAGGCAGGGGTATTGCCGGAAACACCATATATTTT. The V call is TRBV7-2, the J call TRBJ1-3, with D maybe TRBD1 (6 bases). The CDR3 loop spans 16 amino acids. Looked up from germline, CDR1 is SGHTA and CDR2 is FQGNSA. Between the trimmed V and J ends, which lost 1 base and 4 bases, there was a span of 14 bases. The complete variable domain, with remaining parts taken from reference TRBV7-2 and TRBJ1-3, reads GAGVSQSPSNKVTEKGKDVELRCDPISGHTALYWYRQSLGQGLEFLIYFQGNSAPDKSGLPSDRFSAERTGGSVSTLTIQRTQQEDSAVYLCASSLGRGIAGNTIYFGEGSWLTVV.

The chain recombines TRBV10-2 with TRBJ2-7; 12 nucleotides agree with TRBD2. This CDR3 is built from 15 residues. Germline assignment: CDR1 WSHSY and CDR2 SAAADI. Trimming removed 6 bases from V and 5 bases from J; junction bases left unmatched: 8. DNA for the CDR3: TGCGCCAGCAGGGGGCCTTGGACTAGCGGGAACGAGCAGTACTTC. Translating gives CASRGPWTSGNEQYF.

This clonotype was recorded many times. The chain employs TRBV4-3 and TRBJ1-6; no clear D gene. CDR1 and CDR2 (germline): LGHNA, YSLEER. V was shortened by 0 bases and J by 10 bases, with 10 bases between the two germline ends. The CDR3 is made up of 14 amino acids. The CDR3 loop reads CASSQDWRESPLHF. The CDR3 bases are TGCGCCAGCAGCCAAGATTGGAGGGAATCACCCCTCCACTTT.

Notes on this clonotype: The junction does not match germline at one end; this may be a read error. The chain employs TRBV4-3 and TRBJ1-6; possible D gene TRBD1, 6 bases. CDR1 LGHNA and CDR2 YSLEER come from the germline V gene. The CDR3 is 16 residues long. CDR3 amino acids: CASSQGGPRRQSPPHF. CDR3 DNA: TGCGCCAGCAGCCAAGGGGGGCCACGGCGGCAATCACCCCCCCACTTT.

This clonotype was recorded at least ten times. The chain uses TRBV4-2 and TRBJ2-1; D gene unclear. Germline V gene data show CDR1 as LGHNA and CDR2 as YNFKEQ. V shed 0 bases and J shed 7 bases, with 10 bases lying between them. The CDR3 has 14 amino acids. CDR3 residues: CASSQDVLWNEQFF. DNA for the CDR3: TGTGCCAGCAGCCAAGATGTTTTGTGGAATGAGCAGTTCTTC.